Detailed here is one T cell receptor beta chain. The target antigen is unknown. This sample stems from a study of T cells in Graves' hyperthyroidism and ophthalmopathy. Study-wide findings and caveats: In blood, most of the thyroid clonotypes expanded above 0.001 were also present.

Amplification of TCR beta CDR3 regions was performed using RNA transcripts as template. In the first-round RT-PCR of the TCR CDR3, the HTBI primer set was used. TCRdb passed the multiplex PCR reads through MiXCR, listing each CDR3 protein once. In the table there are hundreds of thousands of distinct CDR3 sequences, just under 20% of which are singletons. Patients having uncontrolled infection, another autoimmune disease, pregnancy or lactation were not included. Thyroid ultrasound and orbital computed tomography, with clinical symptoms and serum thyroxine and TRAb, informed diagnoses. Fresh peripheral blood, 7.5 to 10 ml of it, supplied the PBMCs. Material: blood. This clonotype was sampled from a man in his forties or fifties with Graves' ophthalmopathy.

CDR3 amino acids: CASTRHNLRRRLETQYF. The CDR3 coding sequence is TGTGCCAGCACCCGGCATAATCTGAGGAGACGGTTGGAGACCCAGTACTTC. V usage is TRBV6-1 and J usage is TRBJ2-5, with no clear D. The CDR3 consists of 17 residues. Deletions cut 7 bases from V and 5 bases from J, with 26 bases between. Germline V gives CDR1 MNHNS, CDR2 SASEGT.